This is a list of T cell receptor beta chains from one sample in a study of control samples from healthy donors and cancer patients. Here immunoSEQ multiplex PCR was the method, and the copy in TCRdb shows in-frame clones only, minus some. The profile shows tens of thousands of clones, more than 70% of them singletons. Material: PBMCs. These receptors originate from a woman aged 45-60 years with head and neck cancer. Both conserved end residues are part of each CDR3. Each record gives: V gene, J gene, D gene, CDR3 protein. A D gene is named only where the DNA matches it firmly.

V: TRBV18
J: TRBJ2-3
D: TRBD2
CDR3: CASSPGLAGGRSDTQYF

V: TRBV2
J: TRBJ2-5
D: NA
CDR3: CASSEFGSQYF

V: TRBV7-9
J: TRBJ1-2
D: TRBD1
CDR3: CASSRGGQGLSVYGYTF

V: TRBV27
J: TRBJ2-1
D: NA
CDR3: CASSSLTGSSYNEQFF

V: TRBV2
J: TRBJ2-2
D: NA
CDR3: CASSETGGAGELFF

V: TRBV7-2
J: TRBJ2-2
D: TRBD2
CDR3: CASSLGTSGGIANTGELFF

V: TRBV6-6
J: TRBJ2-3
D: NA
CDR3: CASSQSGSRGTDTQYF

V: TRBV28
J: TRBJ2-3
D: NA
CDR3: CASSPHVGAEDTQYF

V: TRBV5-1
J: TRBJ2-7
D: TRBD2
CDR3: CASSTSTSGGHEQYF

V: TRBV18
J: TRBJ1-1
D: NA
CDR3: CASSPRRGDTEAFF

V: TRBV28
J: TRBJ2-7
D: TRBD1
CDR3: CASQDRGQFEQYF

V: TRBV4-3
J: TRBJ2-4
D: NA
CDR3: CASSQELQSIGQGVNGIQYF

V: TRBV29-1
J: TRBJ2-3
D: NA
CDR3: CSVVRIPTDTQYF

V: TRBV18
J: TRBJ1-1
D: NA
CDR3: CASLTGPNTEAFF

V: TRBV7-8
J: TRBJ1-3
D: NA
CDR3: CASSPTGIPGNTIYF

V: TRBV2
J: TRBJ1-1
D: NA
CDR3: CATQGQMSVEAFF

V: TRBV10-2
J: TRBJ1-6
D: TRBD1
CDR3: CASRLSGQSNSPLHF

V: TRBV11-3
J: TRBJ2-1
D: NA
CDR3: CASSKHNNEQFF

V: TRBV11-2
J: TRBJ1-2
D: NA
CDR3: CASSLKRGTGYTF

V: TRBV5-1
J: TRBJ2-2
D: TRBD1
CDR3: CASCWTGTNTGELFF

V: TRBV2
J: TRBJ1-1
D: NA
CDR3: CASGFWGGGTEAFF

V: TRBV5-1
J: TRBJ1-2
D: TRBD1
CDR3: CASSLGWTGNYGYTF

V: TRBV6-1
J: TRBJ1-2
D: NA
CDR3: CASSEAGGARGYTF

V: TRBV19
J: TRBJ1-5
D: TRBD1
CDR3: CASSPGTATQPQHF

V: TRBV11-3
J: TRBJ2-1
D: NA
CDR3: CASSPSAEDEQFF

V: TRBV15
J: TRBJ2-5
D: NA
CDR3: CATSRGLQPETQYF

V: TRBV29-1
J: TRBJ2-3
D: NA
CDR3: CSARAFTDTQYF

V: TRBV30
J: TRBJ1-5
D: NA
CDR3: CAWSAGLDQPQHF

V: TRBV7-3
J: TRBJ2-3
D: TRBD2
CDR3: CASSYGGDTDTQYF

V: TRBV3-1/TRBV3-2
J: TRBJ2-3
D: TRBD2
CDR3: CASSQASGGVADTQYF

V: TRBV27
J: TRBJ1-5
D: NA
CDR3: CASSSHGAGNQPQHF

V: TRBV19
J: TRBJ1-1
D: NA
CDR3: CASSAGSAFF

V: TRBV6-6
J: TRBJ2-6
D: NA
CDR3: CASRSQGSGANVLTF

V: TRBV28
J: TRBJ1-6
D: NA
CDR3: CASSLPPLADYNSPLHF

V: TRBV5-1
J: TRBJ1-2
D: TRBD1
CDR3: CASSPEAGGPYGYTF

V: TRBV28
J: TRBJ2-5
D: TRBD1
CDR3: CASSLPGTGREETQYF

V: TRBV27
J: TRBJ1-1
D: TRBD1
CDR3: CASSLYTGGLEAFF

V: TRBV6-2/TRBV6-3
J: TRBJ2-7
D: TRBD2
CDR3: CASSGGAYEQYF

V: TRBV28
J: TRBJ1-4
D: TRBD1
CDR3: CATASPGQGAEKLFF

V: TRBV5-1
J: TRBJ2-7
D: NA
CDR3: CASSSPLGSEQYF

V: TRBV2
J: TRBJ2-3
D: NA
CDR3: CASSRDPVISDTQYF

V: TRBV10-3
J: TRBJ1-1
D: NA
CDR3: CAITLTANTEAFF

V: TRBV12-3/TRBV12-4
J: TRBJ1-5
D: NA
CDR3: CASRRGNQPQHF

V: TRBV19
J: TRBJ2-7
D: TRBD1
CDR3: CASSEGQGVSYEQYF

V: TRBV5-1
J: TRBJ1-6
D: NA
CDR3: CASSLGVDSPLHF

V: TRBV28
J: TRBJ1-6
D: NA
CDR3: CASTPDQRLYSPLHF